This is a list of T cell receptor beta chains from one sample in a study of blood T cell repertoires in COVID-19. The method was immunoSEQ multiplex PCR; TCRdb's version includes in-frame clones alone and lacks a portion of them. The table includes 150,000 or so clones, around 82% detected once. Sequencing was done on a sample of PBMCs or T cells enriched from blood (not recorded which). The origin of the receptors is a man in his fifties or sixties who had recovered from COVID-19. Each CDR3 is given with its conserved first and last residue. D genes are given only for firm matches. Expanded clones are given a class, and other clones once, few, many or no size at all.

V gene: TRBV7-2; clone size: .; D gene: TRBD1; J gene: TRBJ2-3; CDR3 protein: CASSLAGGFSTDTQYF; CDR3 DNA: TGTGCCAGCAGCTTAGCAGGGGGCTTTAGCACAGATACGCAGTATTTT
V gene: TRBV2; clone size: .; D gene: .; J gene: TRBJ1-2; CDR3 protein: CASSDRANYGYTF; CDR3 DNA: TGTGCCAGCAGTGACCGGGCTAACTATGGCTACACCTTC
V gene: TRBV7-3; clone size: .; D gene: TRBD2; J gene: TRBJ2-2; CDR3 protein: CASSLFTSGGYTGELFF; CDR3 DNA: TGTGCCAGCAGCTTATTTACTAGCGGGGGCTACACCGGGGAGCTGTTTTTT
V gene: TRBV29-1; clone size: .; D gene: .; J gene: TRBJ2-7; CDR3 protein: CSVPGSPAYEQYF; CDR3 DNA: TGCAGCGTACCGGGATCCCCCGCCTACGAGCAGTACTTC
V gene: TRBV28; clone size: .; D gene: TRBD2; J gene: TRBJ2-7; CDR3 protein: CASSLVEGPRLAGGPLYEQYF; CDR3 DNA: TGTGCCAGCAGTTTAGTCGAAGGCCCCCGACTAGCGGGAGGGCCTTTGTACGAGCAGTACTTC
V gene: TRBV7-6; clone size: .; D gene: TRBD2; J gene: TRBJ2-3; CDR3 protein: CASSQLAGGTTDTQYF; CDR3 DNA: TGTGCCAGCAGTCAATTAGCGGGGGGAACCACAGATACGCAGTATTTT
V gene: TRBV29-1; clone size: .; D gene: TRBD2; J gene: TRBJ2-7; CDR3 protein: CSVGLGGGEQYF; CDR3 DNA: TGCAGCGTCGGGTTGGGCGGGGGCGAGCAGTACTTC
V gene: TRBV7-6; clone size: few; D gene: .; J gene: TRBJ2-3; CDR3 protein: CASSGYISGAQYF; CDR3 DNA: TGTGCCAGCAGCGGATACATCTCTGGAGCGCAGTATTTT
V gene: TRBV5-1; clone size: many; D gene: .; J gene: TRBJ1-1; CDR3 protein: CASSGTGRNTEAFF; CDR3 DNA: TGCGCCAGCAGCGGGACTGGACGTAACACTGAAGCTTTCTTT
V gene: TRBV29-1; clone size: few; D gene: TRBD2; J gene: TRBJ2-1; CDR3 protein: CSVAGTSVINEQFF; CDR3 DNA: TGCAGCGTTGCCGGGACTAGCGTGATTAATGAGCAGTTCTTC
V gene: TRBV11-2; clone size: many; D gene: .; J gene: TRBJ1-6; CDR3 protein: CASSPDRYSPLHF; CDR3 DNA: TGTGCCAGCAGCCCGGACAGATATTCACCCCTCCACTTT
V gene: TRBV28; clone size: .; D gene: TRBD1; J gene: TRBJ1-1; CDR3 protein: CASSLASQGASTEAFF; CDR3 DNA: TGTGCCAGCAGTTTAGCCTCACAGGGGGCGAGCACTGAAGCTTTCTTT
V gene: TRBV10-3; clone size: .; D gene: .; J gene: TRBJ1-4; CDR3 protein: CAISESRGNEKLFF; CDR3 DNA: TGTGCCATCAGTGAGTCGAGAGGAAATGAAAAACTGTTTTTT
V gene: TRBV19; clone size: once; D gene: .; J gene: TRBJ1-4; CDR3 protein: CASSILRQVGHEKLFF; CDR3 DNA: TGTGCCAGTAGTATTCTCCGACAAGTCGGTCATGAAAAACTGTTTTTT
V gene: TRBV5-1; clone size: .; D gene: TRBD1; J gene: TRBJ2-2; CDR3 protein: CASSITGQVDGTGELFF; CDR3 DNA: TGCGCCAGCAGCATAACGGGACAGGTCGACGGGACCGGGGAGCTGTTTTTT
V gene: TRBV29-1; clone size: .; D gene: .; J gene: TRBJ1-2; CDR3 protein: CSAQGGRTYGYTF; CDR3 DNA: TGCAGCGCCCAGGGAGGGCGGACCTATGGCTACACCTTC
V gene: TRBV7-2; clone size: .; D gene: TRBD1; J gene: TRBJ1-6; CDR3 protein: CASSLGSHRGNSPLHF; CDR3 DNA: TGTGCCAGCAGCTTGGGCAGCCACAGGGGGAATTCACCCCTCCACTTT
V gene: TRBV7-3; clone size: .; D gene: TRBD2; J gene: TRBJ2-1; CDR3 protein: CASSAGVGNEQFF; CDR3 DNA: TGTGCCAGCTCAGCGGGAGTGGGGAATGAGCAGTTCTTC
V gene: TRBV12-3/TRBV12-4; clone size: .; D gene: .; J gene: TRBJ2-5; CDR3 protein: CASSPREKTQYF; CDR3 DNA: TGTGCCAGCAGTCCCCGGGAAAAGACCCAGTACTTC
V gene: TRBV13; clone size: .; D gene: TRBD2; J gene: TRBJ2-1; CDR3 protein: CASSPGLAGVNEQFF; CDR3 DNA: TGTGCCAGCAGCCCGGGACTAGCGGGAGTTAATGAGCAGTTCTTC
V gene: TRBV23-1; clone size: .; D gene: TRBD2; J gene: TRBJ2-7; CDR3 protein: CASGGGSAYEQYF; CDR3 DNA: TGCGCCAGCGGGGGGGGGTCCGCCTACGAGCAGTACTTC
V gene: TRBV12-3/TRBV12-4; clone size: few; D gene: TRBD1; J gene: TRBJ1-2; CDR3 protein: CATQGASGYTF; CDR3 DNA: TGTGCCACCCAGGGGGCGAGTGGCTACACCTTC
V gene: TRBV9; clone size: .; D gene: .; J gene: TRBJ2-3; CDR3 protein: CASSVGQGVAAGGLDTQYF; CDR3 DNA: TGTGCCAGCAGCGTTGGACAGGGTGTGGCCGCGGGGGGGTTGGATACGCAGTATTTT
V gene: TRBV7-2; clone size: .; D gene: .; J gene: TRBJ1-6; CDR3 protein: CASSLVTSSYNSPLHF; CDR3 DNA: TGTGCCAGCAGCTTGGTAACGAGCTCCTATAATTCACCCCTCCACTTT
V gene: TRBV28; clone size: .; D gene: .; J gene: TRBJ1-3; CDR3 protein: CASIKRITGNTIYF; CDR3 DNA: TGTGCCAGCATCAAGCGGATAACTGGAAACACCATATATTTT
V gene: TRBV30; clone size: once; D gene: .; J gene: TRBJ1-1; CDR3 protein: CAWSYLGSGAEAFF; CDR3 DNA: TGTGCCTGGAGTTATTTAGGGTCGGGGGCTGAAGCTTTCTTT
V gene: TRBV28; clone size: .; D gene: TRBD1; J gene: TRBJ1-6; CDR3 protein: CASSLPPPGGWNSPLHF; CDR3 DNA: TGTGCCAGCAGTTTACCCCCCCCAGGGGGTTGGAATTCACCCCTCCACTTT
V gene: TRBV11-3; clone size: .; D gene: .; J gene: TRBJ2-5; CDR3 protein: CASSSGETQYF; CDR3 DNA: TGTGCCAGCAGCTCGGGGGAGACCCAGTACTTC
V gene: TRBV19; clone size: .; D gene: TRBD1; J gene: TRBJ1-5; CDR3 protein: CASRTTGTGNQPQHF; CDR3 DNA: TGTGCCAGTAGAACTACAGGGACAGGCAATCAGCCCCAGCATTTT
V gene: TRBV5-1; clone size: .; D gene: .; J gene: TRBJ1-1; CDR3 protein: CASSSAGARNTEAFF; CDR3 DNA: TGCGCCAGCAGCTCAGCAGGGGCGCGGAACACTGAAGCTTTCTTT
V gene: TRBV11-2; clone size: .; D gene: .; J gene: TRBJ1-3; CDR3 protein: CASSLQRSGNTIYF; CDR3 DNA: TGTGCCAGCAGCCTCCAGCGGTCTGGAAACACCATATATTTT